The 10 T cell receptor beta chains in this list originate from one sample, sequenced in a study of human thymus T cells. Only in-frame clones appear in the TCRdb table, and some are missing; sequencing was by immunoSEQ multiplex PCR. The sample yields approximately 70,000 clones, 85% to 95% seen once. Thymus tissue was removed during corrective cardiac surgery. The source material was thymus tissue. The source is a girl under two years old with a congenital heart defect but otherwise immunologically healthy.

This chain links TRBV18 with TRBJ2-3, with D maybe TRBD1 (9 bases). Germline values: CDR1 KGHSH, CDR2 LQKENI. This CDR3 is built from 15 residues. Between the trimmed V and J ends, which lost 3 bases and 6 bases, there was a span of 16 bases. The CDR3 loop reads CASSPNSGTGDTQYF. The CDR3 nucleotides read TGTGCCAGCTCACCCAATAGCGGGACAGGGGATACGCAGTATTTT.

The V gene is TRBV10-3, the J gene TRBJ1-2; tentative D call: TRBD1 (6 bases). The CDR3 length is 20 residues. CDR1 ENHRY and CDR2 SYGVKD come from the germline V gene. Trimming removed 3 bases at V and 6 bases at J, with 32 bases between. The CDR3 nucleotides read TGTGCCATCAGTGACCCGACGGGAGGCCTACAGGGTTCATATCGTAATGGCTACACCTTC. Encoded protein: CAISDPTGGLQGSYRNGYTF.

V gene TRBV27 combines with J gene TRBJ2-5; TRBD2 matches 13 bases. This CDR3 has 16 amino acids. J lost 4 bases, V lost 3 bases, and 5 bases had no gene match. Germline V gene lookup returns CDR1 MNHEY and CDR2 SMNVEV (reference sequence). The chain's CDR3 is CASSLTRTSGRETQYF. CDR3 DNA: TGTGCCAGCAGTTTGACCCGGACTAGCGGGAGAGAGACCCAGTACTTC.

The chain recombines TRBV12-5 with TRBJ2-3; D is undetermined. V was clipped by 0 bases and J by 0 bases, with 19 bases between them. Germline V CDR1 and CDR2: LGHNT, FRNRAP. The CDR3 covers 19 residues. The CDR3 loop is CASGLVWGKRVLSTDTQYF. CDR3 DNA: TGTGCTAGTGGTTTGGTATGGGGTAAAAGGGTCCTCAGCACAGATACGCAGTATTTT. The full variable domain, in which reference TRBV12-5 and TRBJ2-3 provide the parts outside the CDR3, is DARVTQTPRHKVTEMGQEVTMRCQPILGHNTVFWYRQTMMQGLELLAYFRNRAPLDDSGMPKDRFSAEMPDATLATLKIQPSEPRDSAVYFCASGLVWGKRVLSTDTQYFGPGTRLTVL.

The chain uses TRBV5-6 and TRBJ1-6, with D possibly TRBD1 on 5 matching bases. This CDR3 has 15 residues. CDR1 SGHDT and CDR2 YYEEEE come from the germline V gene. The ends were cut back, 3 bases at V and 7 bases at J, with 14 bases in the middle. The CDR3 region is CASSSDTTPNSPLHF. The CDR3 bases are TGTGCCAGCAGCTCGGACACAACCCCGAATTCACCCCTCCACTTT.

V is TRBV7-2 and J is TRBJ1-3; D uncertain. This CDR3 comprises 15 residues. The V end lost 1 base, the J end lost 4 bases, and 11 bases lay between the germline ends. In germline, CDR1 is SGHTA, CDR2 FQGNSA. The CDR3 loop reads CASSLGVARGNTIYF. The DNA for the CDR3 is TGTGCCAGCAGCTTAGGCGTGGCCCGGGGAAACACCATATATTTT.

V usage is TRBV19 and J usage is TRBJ2-1; the match to TRBD2 covers 8 bases. The CDR3 runs 15 residues. Germline values: CDR1 LNHDA, CDR2 SQIVND (reference sequence). The V segment lost 6 bases and the J segment 6 bases; nucleotides outside the gene matches: 10. CDR3 sequence (DNA): TGTGCCAGTAGCCGCCATAAAACTAGCGGCAATGAGCAGTTCTTC. This codes for CASSRHKTSGNEQFF.

The rearrangement links TRBV19 to TRBJ2-1; 9 nucleotides line up with TRBD1. CDR1 is LNHDA, CDR2 SQIVND, per germline (reference sequence). This CDR3 is built from 14 residues. V trimming: 4 bases; J trimming: 7 bases; junction bases outside the gene matches: 5. CDR3 DNA: TGTGCCAGTAGTAAGGGGACAGGGTCTAATGAGCAGTTCTTC. Its translation: CASSKGTGSNEQFF.

In nucleotides, the CDR3 is TGTGCCAGCAGCGTAGATGGCGGCGCGAACACCGGGGAGCTGTTTTTT. Residues: CASSVDGGANTGELFF. This sequence joins TRBV9 and TRBJ2-2; D remains unclear. The V end was cut by 0 bases, the J end by 0 bases, with 9 bases between. The CDR3 is 16 residues long. Germline V gene data show CDR1 as SGDLS and CDR2 as YYNGEE.

The rearrangement links TRBV6-1 to TRBJ2-5, with TRBD2 matching 11 bases. Germline V gene data show CDR1 as MNHNS and CDR2 as SASEGT. Germline trimming cut 9 bases from V and 5 bases from J; bases unmatched to any gene: 8. The CDR3 has 14 amino acids. The DNA for the CDR3 is TGTGCCAGTGGGACTAGCGGTATCTACGAGACCCAGTACTTC. Encoded protein: CASGTSGIYETQYF.